This T cell receptor (beta chain) was captured in a study of T-cell reconstitution after alpha-beta-depleted transplantation in children. Molecular barcoding with unique molecular identifiers was used for the TCRbeta library. In TCRdb, the PCR reads were re-called with MiXCR into one record per CDR3 protein. The sample comprises about 980,000 distinct CDR3 sequences, under 30% of which are singletons, and 25% to 35% rests with the top ten. CDR3 length: 14 amino acids. Germline V gene sequence: CDR1 SGHAT, CDR2 FQDESV (reference sequence). Deletions cut 6 bases from V and 3 bases from J, with 14 bases between. The sample holds many counts of this clonotype.

The receptor's source is a boy less than two years old who had a stem cell transplant for SCID, so the T cells may come from the graft donor. The sample was PBMCs, mostly from graft donor cells, taken 360 days after TCRalphabeta/CD19-depleted stem cell transplant. The V call is TRBV11-1, the J call TRBJ1-1; perhaps TRBD1 as D (6 bases). The CDR3 DNA is TGTGCCAGCAGTCAAACAGGGCGAGACACTGAAGCTTTCTTT. It encodes CASSQTGRDTEAFF.